Sequencing of this T cell receptor (beta chain) was carried out in a study of shared clonotypes between healthy human individuals. Whole-study results and caveats: About 5% of naive CD4 clonotypes were shared across several donors.

The V end lost 5 bases, the J end lost 5 bases, and 15 bases lay between the germline ends. CDR3 size: 14 residues. Germline CDR1 SGHNT, CDR2 YENEEA. Deep-level settings were used for running the assay. The assay was immunoSEQ multiplex PCR, and TCRdb's table has in-frame clones only and misses some. The repertoire holds roughly 770,000 clones, with approximately 97% as singletons. Points on this clone: The antigen remains unidentified.

CD45RO-negative, CCR7-positively selected cells formed the naive CD8 fraction, excluding terminally differentiated effector memory CD45RA+ cells. Sequences were obtained from naive CD8+ T cells sorted from blood. The clonotype was recovered from a man aged 30-40 years in good health. This rearrangement joins TRBV11-3 to TRBJ2-5, with a possible D match to TRBD2 (5 bases). The DNA of the CDR3 is TGTGCCAGCAGCCCCTCACTAGAAAAGGAGACCCAGTACTTC. It translates to CASSPSLEKETQYF.